Sequencing of this TCR beta chain was carried out in a study of T cell responses to AZD1222 COVID-19 vaccine. Study-level background: Second doses at about 4 or about 12 weeks were pooled. General observations from the study: The study found vaccine-associated CD4 TCRs spanning spike, dominant at 160-218 and 743-854.

The protocol was immunoSEQ multiplex PCR, while the TCRdb copy is restricted to in-frame clones and leaves out a portion. Of some 150,000 clones detected, around 95% appear once; the ten largest clones hold around 1.3%. With regard to this clone: The antigen remains unidentified.

The CDR3 has 16 residues. The germline V gene encodes CDR1 MGHRA and CDR2 YSYEKL. Trimming shortened V by 0 bases and J by 2 bases, and 13 bases separated the two germline ends. This sequence was found in an adult in good health. The rearrangement links TRBV4-1 to TRBJ1-2; no clear D gene. The sample here was peripheral blood, taken on day 0 of AZD1222 vaccination. The CDR3 DNA reads TGCGCCAGCAGCCAAGATAACAGTGATAGGAACTATGGCTACACCTTC. The encoded protein is CASSQDNSDRNYGYTF.